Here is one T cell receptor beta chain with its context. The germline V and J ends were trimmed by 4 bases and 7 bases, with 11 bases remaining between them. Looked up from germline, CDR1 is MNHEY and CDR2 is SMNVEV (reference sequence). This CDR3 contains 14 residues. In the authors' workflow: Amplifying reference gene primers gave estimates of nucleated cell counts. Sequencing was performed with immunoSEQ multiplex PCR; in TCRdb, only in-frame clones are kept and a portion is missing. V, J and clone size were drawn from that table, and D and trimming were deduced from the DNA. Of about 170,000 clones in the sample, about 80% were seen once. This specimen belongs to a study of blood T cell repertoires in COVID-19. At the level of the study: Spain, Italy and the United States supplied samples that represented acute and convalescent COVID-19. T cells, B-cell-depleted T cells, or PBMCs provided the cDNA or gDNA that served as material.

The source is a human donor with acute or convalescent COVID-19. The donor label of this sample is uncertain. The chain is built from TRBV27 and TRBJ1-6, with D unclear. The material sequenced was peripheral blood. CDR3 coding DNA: TGTGCCAGCAGTTCCCTCGGACTAAATTCACCCCTCCACTTT. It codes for CASSSLGLNSPLHF.